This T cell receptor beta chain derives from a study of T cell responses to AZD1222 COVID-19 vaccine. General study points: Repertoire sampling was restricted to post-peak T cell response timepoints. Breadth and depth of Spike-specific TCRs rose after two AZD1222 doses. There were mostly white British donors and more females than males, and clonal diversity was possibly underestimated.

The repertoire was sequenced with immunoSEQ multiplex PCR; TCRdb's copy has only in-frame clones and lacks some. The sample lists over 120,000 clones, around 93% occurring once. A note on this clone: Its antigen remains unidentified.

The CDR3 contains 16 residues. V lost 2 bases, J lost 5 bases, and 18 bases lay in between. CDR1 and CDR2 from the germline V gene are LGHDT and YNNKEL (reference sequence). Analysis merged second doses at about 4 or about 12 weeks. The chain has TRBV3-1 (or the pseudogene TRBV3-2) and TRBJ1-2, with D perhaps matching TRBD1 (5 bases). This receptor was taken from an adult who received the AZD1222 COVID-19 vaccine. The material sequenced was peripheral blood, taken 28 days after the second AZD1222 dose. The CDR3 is CASSQFDMGGNYGYTF. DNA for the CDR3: TGTGCCAGCAGCCAATTTGATATGGGGGGGAATTATGGCTACACCTTC.